This T cell receptor (beta chain) was captured by sequencing in a study of T cells in Graves' hyperthyroidism and ophthalmopathy. Researchers amplified the TCR beta CDR3 regions from RNA transcripts. The HTBI primer set was used in a first-round RT-PCR of the TCR CDR3. Each CDR3 protein is one row after TCRdb ran MiXCR on the multiplex PCR reads. The data contain approximately 520,000 distinct CDR3 sequences, around 21% of them singletons. Pregnant or lactating patients were excluded, as were those with uncontrolled infection or other autoimmune disease. The table lists this clonotype with many counts. What it recognizes is unknown. Whole-study findings and limits: Most clonotypes expanded in the thyroid (above 0.001) were also present in blood.

Trimming took off 1 base at V and 7 bases at J, with 13 bases between the two ends. Per germline, CDR1 SEHNR and CDR2 FQNEAQ (reference sequence). CDR3 length: 14 residues. The material sequenced was blood. V gene TRBV7-9 combines with J gene TRBJ1-2, with D unresolved. The clonotype originates from a man younger than 35 with Graves' hyperthyroidism. The CDR3 DNA reads TGTGCCAGCAGCTTAGGCCCTGGACTGATTGGCTACACCTTC. This gives the protein CASSLGPGLIGYTF.